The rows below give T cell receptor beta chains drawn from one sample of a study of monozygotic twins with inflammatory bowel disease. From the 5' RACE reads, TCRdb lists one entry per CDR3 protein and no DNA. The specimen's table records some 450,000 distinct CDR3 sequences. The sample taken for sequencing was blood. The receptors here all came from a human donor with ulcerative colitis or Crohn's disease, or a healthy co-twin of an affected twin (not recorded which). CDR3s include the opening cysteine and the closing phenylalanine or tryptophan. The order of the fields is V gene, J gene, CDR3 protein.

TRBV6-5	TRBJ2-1	CASSYSSSSNEQFF
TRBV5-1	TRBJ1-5	CASSLAGGHNQPQHF
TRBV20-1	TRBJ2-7	CSTGTDGGYEQYF
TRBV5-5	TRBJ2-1	CASSLRGASGYNEQFF
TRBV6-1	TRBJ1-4	CASSEAGTNEKLFF
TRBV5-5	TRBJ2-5	CASSSGVGLAGEETQYF
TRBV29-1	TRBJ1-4	CSVRPGQANEKLFF
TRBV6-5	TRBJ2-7	CASSYSRSGPEQYF
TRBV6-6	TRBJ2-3	CASSYSGNTDTQYF
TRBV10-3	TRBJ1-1	CAISESKVRVDTEAFF
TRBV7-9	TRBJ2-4	CASSLYRTALDIQYF
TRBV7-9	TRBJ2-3	CASSLGAGMQYF
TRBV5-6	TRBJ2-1	CASSLPSLEQFF
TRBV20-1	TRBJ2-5	CSASSRVGETQYF
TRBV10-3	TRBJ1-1	CAIREQGAADTEAFF
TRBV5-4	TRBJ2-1	CASSLVLAGTGVYNEQFF
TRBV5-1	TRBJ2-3	CASSFRTSGETTQYF
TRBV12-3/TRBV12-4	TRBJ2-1	CASSLEAGVNNEQFF
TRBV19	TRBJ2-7	CASSISPLSYEQYF
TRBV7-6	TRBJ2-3	CASSRPNKEAGVTSGLDTQYF
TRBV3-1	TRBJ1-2	CASSQAFQSGDYGYTF
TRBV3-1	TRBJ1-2	CASSHWDALGYTF
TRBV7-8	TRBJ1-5	CASSFRTQDQPQHF
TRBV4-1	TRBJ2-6	CASSQDPGAGANVLTF
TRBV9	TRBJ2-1	CASSVGSTSGSLFNEQFF
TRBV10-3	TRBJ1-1	CAISEGIVNTEAFF